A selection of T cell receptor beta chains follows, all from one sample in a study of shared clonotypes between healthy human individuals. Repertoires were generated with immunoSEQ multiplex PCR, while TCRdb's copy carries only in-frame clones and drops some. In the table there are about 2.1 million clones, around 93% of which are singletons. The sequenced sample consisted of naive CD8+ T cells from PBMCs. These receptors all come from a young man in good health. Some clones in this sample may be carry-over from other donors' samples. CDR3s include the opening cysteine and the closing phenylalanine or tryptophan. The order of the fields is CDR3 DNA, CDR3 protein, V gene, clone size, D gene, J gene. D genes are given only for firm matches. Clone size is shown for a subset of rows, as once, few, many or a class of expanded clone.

cdr3_nt: TGTGCCAGCAGCGACTTTGGGTCCGCCGGGGAGCTGTTTTTT; cdr3_aa: CASSDFGSAGELFF; v_call: TRBV11-3; clone_size: once; d_call: NA; j_call: TRBJ2-2
cdr3_nt: TGCGCCAGCAGCCAAGATGGAGCGGGAGGGAGGAATGAGCAGTTCTTC; cdr3_aa: CASSQDGAGGRNEQFF; v_call: TRBV4-1; clone_size: NA; d_call: TRBD2; j_call: TRBJ2-1
cdr3_nt: TGTGCCATCAGTGAGTCGGGCAGACAAGAGACCCAGTACTTC; cdr3_aa: CAISESGRQETQYF; v_call: TRBV10-3; clone_size: NA; d_call: NA; j_call: TRBJ2-5
cdr3_nt: TGTGCCAGCAGTTTATTGGGGCACCCCTACGAGCAGTACTTC; cdr3_aa: CASSLLGHPYEQYF; v_call: TRBV27; clone_size: once; d_call: NA; j_call: TRBJ2-7
cdr3_nt: TGTGCCAGCAGCGTGGGTCCAGGGTCTAATGAGCAGTTCTTC; cdr3_aa: CASSVGPGSNEQFF; v_call: TRBV9; clone_size: NA; d_call: NA; j_call: TRBJ2-1
cdr3_nt: TGTGCCACCAGCACGGTGACTAGCACCGGGGAGCTGTTTTTT; cdr3_aa: CATSTVTSTGELFF; v_call: TRBV15; clone_size: once; d_call: NA; j_call: TRBJ2-2
cdr3_nt: TGTGCCAGCAGTTTAAGAGACAGCTCCTCCTACGAGCAGTACTTC; cdr3_aa: CASSLRDSSSYEQYF; v_call: TRBV27; clone_size: NA; d_call: NA; j_call: TRBJ2-7
cdr3_nt: TGTGCCAGCAGCTTCCCCGTTTTGACAGGGCCTAACTATGGCTACACCTTC; cdr3_aa: CASSFPVLTGPNYGYTF; v_call: TRBV5-6; clone_size: NA; d_call: TRBD1; j_call: TRBJ1-2
cdr3_nt: TGTGCCAGCAGCTATACAGGGGGCGGCTATGGCTACACCTTC; cdr3_aa: CASSYTGGGYGYTF; v_call: TRBV7-9; clone_size: NA; d_call: TRBD1; j_call: TRBJ1-2
cdr3_nt: TGTGCCAGCAGCTTTAGCGGTTTCTTCAATGAGCAGTTCTTC; cdr3_aa: CASSFSGFFNEQFF; v_call: TRBV13; clone_size: NA; d_call: NA; j_call: TRBJ2-1
cdr3_nt: TGTGCCAGCAGCGCCGGGGATGGCTACACCTTC; cdr3_aa: CASSAGDGYTF; v_call: TRBV9; clone_size: NA; d_call: NA; j_call: TRBJ1-2
cdr3_nt: TGCAGCGCCGGGGGGCAGTTTCCCTCCTACGAGCAGTACTTC; cdr3_aa: CSAGGQFPSYEQYF; v_call: TRBV29-1; clone_size: NA; d_call: NA; j_call: TRBJ2-7
cdr3_nt: TGCGCCAGCAGCTCCACACGGAACCTACCTAACTATGGCTACACCTTC; cdr3_aa: CASSSTRNLPNYGYTF; v_call: TRBV5-1; clone_size: NA; d_call: NA; j_call: TRBJ1-2
cdr3_nt: TGCGCCAGCAGCCAGGGACAGAACACCGGGGAGCTGTTTTTT; cdr3_aa: CASSQGQNTGELFF; v_call: TRBV4-3; clone_size: NA; d_call: NA; j_call: TRBJ2-2
cdr3_nt: TGTGCCAGCAGCTTAGTGTCCACAGATACGCAGTATTTT; cdr3_aa: CASSLVSTDTQYF; v_call: TRBV7-9; clone_size: once; d_call: NA; j_call: TRBJ2-3
cdr3_nt: TGTGCCAGCAGTTTAGGCGCAGGGAGTACTGAAGCTTTCTTT; cdr3_aa: CASSLGAGSTEAFF; v_call: TRBV6-5; clone_size: NA; d_call: NA; j_call: TRBJ1-1
cdr3_nt: TGTGCCAGCAGTGGTCGGGAACCCCACAATGAGCAGTTCTTC; cdr3_aa: CASSGREPHNEQFF; v_call: TRBV27; clone_size: NA; d_call: NA; j_call: TRBJ2-1
cdr3_nt: TGTGCCCAACAAGTCAACGGGAGGGGGACTGAGCAGTTCTTC; cdr3_aa: CAQQVNGRGTEQFF; v_call: TRBV7-9; clone_size: NA; d_call: TRBD2; j_call: TRBJ2-1
cdr3_nt: TGTGCCAGCAGCGTAGGAGGGACTAGCGTCAATGAGCAGTTCTTC; cdr3_aa: CASSVGGTSVNEQFF; v_call: TRBV9; clone_size: NA; d_call: TRBD2; j_call: TRBJ2-1
cdr3_nt: TGTGCCAGCATTCTCGGGGGAGGGGAGCAGTACTTC; cdr3_aa: CASILGGGEQYF; v_call: TRBV21-1; clone_size: NA; d_call: NA; j_call: TRBJ2-7
cdr3_nt: TGCAGCGTTGAAGGGGGGAACGGCCTCAACGGGGACGAGCAGTACTTC; cdr3_aa: CSVEGGNGLNGDEQYF; v_call: TRBV29-1; clone_size: NA; d_call: NA; j_call: TRBJ2-7
cdr3_nt: TGCGCCAGCAGTGAGTCGGGGACAAAGGAGCGGGAGAAGTTCCACGAGCAGTACTTC; cdr3_aa: CASSESGTKEREKFHEQYF; v_call: TRBV10-1; clone_size: NA; d_call: TRBD2; j_call: TRBJ2-7
cdr3_nt: TGTGCCAGCAGTTTAGCCAGACACGAGCAGTACTTC; cdr3_aa: CASSLARHEQYF; v_call: TRBV28; clone_size: NA; d_call: NA; j_call: TRBJ2-7
cdr3_nt: TGTGCCAGCAGGTATGGGACTAACCTCTACAATGAGCAGTTCTTC; cdr3_aa: CASRYGTNLYNEQFF; v_call: TRBV11-2; clone_size: NA; d_call: TRBD2; j_call: TRBJ2-1